This is a list of T cell receptor beta chains from one sample in a study of untreated major depressive disorder. This table comes from immunoSEQ multiplex PCR, and its TCRdb copy is limited to in-frame clones, with some not included. This sample has tens of thousands of clones, with over 85% found just once. What was sequenced was CD4+ T cells from PBMCs. The receptor set was obtained from a man in his thirties or forties in good health. Each CDR3 is given with its conserved first and last residue. Each record gives: clone size, J gene, V gene, D gene, CDR3 DNA, CDR3 protein. D genes are given only for firm matches. Rows may omit the clone size; those that give it use once, few, many or a size class.

abundance: -
j_gene: TRBJ2-1
v_gene: TRBV18
d_gene: TRBD2
CDR3nt: TGTGCCAGCTCACCACCTGCGGGAGGGGGAGAGTTCTTC
CDR3aa: CASSPPAGGGEFF

abundance: -
j_gene: TRBJ1-2
v_gene: TRBV9
d_gene: TRBD1
CDR3nt: TGTGCCAGCAGCGCTTACGATCAGGGGGCGTCGGGCTACACCTTC
CDR3aa: CASSAYDQGASGYTF

abundance: -
j_gene: TRBJ1-1
v_gene: TRBV7-3
d_gene: -
CDR3nt: TGTGCCAGCAGCGGGCAGCCGAACACTGAAGCTTTCTTT
CDR3aa: CASSGQPNTEAFF

abundance: -
j_gene: TRBJ2-7
v_gene: TRBV7-9
d_gene: -
CDR3nt: TGTGCCAGCAGCTTAGCGAGGGTAGCGTTCTCCTACGAGCAGTACTTC
CDR3aa: CASSLARVAFSYEQYF

abundance: -
j_gene: TRBJ2-4
v_gene: TRBV5-1
d_gene: -
CDR3nt: TGCGCCAGCAGCTTGGGCTTTGGGGGCGCCCTTAAAAACATTCAGTACTTC
CDR3aa: CASSLGFGGALKNIQYF

abundance: -
j_gene: TRBJ1-5
v_gene: TRBV7-2
d_gene: -
CDR3nt: TGTGCCAGCAGCTTCACCCCCCACAATCAGCCCCAGCATTTT
CDR3aa: CASSFTPHNQPQHF

abundance: -
j_gene: TRBJ2-7
v_gene: TRBV7-9
d_gene: -
CDR3nt: TGTGCCAGCAGCCTCCTTATTCGGACCCAGAACCCCTACGAGCAGTACTTC
CDR3aa: CASSLLIRTQNPYEQYF

abundance: -
j_gene: TRBJ1-2
v_gene: TRBV4-2
d_gene: TRBD1
CDR3nt: TGTGCCAGCAGCCAAGACCAGACAGGGTTGACGTCCGGCTACACCTTC
CDR3aa: CASSQDQTGLTSGYTF

abundance: -
j_gene: TRBJ1-5
v_gene: TRBV7-2
d_gene: TRBD1
CDR3nt: TGTGCCAGCAGCTTATTGGGACAGGCTAATCAGCCCCAGCATTTT
CDR3aa: CASSLLGQANQPQHF

abundance: -
j_gene: TRBJ2-7
v_gene: TRBV5-1
d_gene: TRBD1
CDR3nt: TGCGCCAGCGTGGGACAGGAAGGCAACGAGCAGTACTTC
CDR3aa: CASVGQEGNEQYF

abundance: -
j_gene: TRBJ1-5
v_gene: TRBV4-1
d_gene: -
CDR3nt: TGCGCCAGCAGCCTCGCCCGGGATAGCAATCAGCCCCAGCATTTT
CDR3aa: CASSLARDSNQPQHF

abundance: -
j_gene: TRBJ1-5
v_gene: TRBV6-1
d_gene: -
CDR3nt: TGTGCCAGCAGTGCCAATCAGCCCCAGCATTTT
CDR3aa: CASSANQPQHF

abundance: once
j_gene: TRBJ2-7
v_gene: TRBV6-5
d_gene: TRBD1
CDR3nt: TGTGCCAGCAGTACACAGGGGGCGCTAGGCGAGCAGTACTTC
CDR3aa: CASSTQGALGEQYF

abundance: -
j_gene: TRBJ1-2
v_gene: TRBV6-1
d_gene: -
CDR3nt: TGTGCCAGCAGTCAGAACCAGTATGGCTACACCTTC
CDR3aa: CASSQNQYGYTF

abundance: -
j_gene: TRBJ1-5
v_gene: TRBV2
d_gene: -
CDR3nt: TGTGCCAGCAGAGGGGCGGCGGGGCCCCAGCATTTT
CDR3aa: CASRGAAGPQHF

abundance: -
j_gene: TRBJ1-5
v_gene: TRBV9
d_gene: -
CDR3nt: TGTGCCAGCAGCGTAGGAGAAGGGAGAGGCAATCAGCCCCAGCATTTT
CDR3aa: CASSVGEGRGNQPQHF

abundance: -
j_gene: TRBJ2-3
v_gene: TRBV7-3
d_gene: -
CDR3nt: TGTGCCAGCAGCTTCGGAGATACGCAGTATTTT
CDR3aa: CASSFGDTQYF

abundance: -
j_gene: TRBJ1-2
v_gene: TRBV2
d_gene: -
CDR3nt: TGTGCCAGCATTCCCTCAGCCATTTATGGCTACACCTTC
CDR3aa: CASIPSAIYGYTF

abundance: -
j_gene: TRBJ2-3
v_gene: TRBV9
d_gene: -
CDR3nt: TGTGCCAGCAGCGATCGGACTACCCTTGGGACGCAGTATTTT
CDR3aa: CASSDRTTLGTQYF

abundance: few
j_gene: TRBJ1-1
v_gene: TRBV30
d_gene: -
CDR3nt: TGTGCCTGGAACTCGCCGAACACTGAAGCTTTCTTT
CDR3aa: CAWNSPNTEAFF

abundance: -
j_gene: TRBJ1-5
v_gene: TRBV6-5
d_gene: -
CDR3nt: TGTGCCAGCAGCCAAACAGGGCGCAATCAGCCCCAGCATTTT
CDR3aa: CASSQTGRNQPQHF

abundance: -
j_gene: TRBJ2-1
v_gene: TRBV7-3
d_gene: -
CDR3nt: TGTGCCAGCAGCTTTACGACAGATTTCCATGAGCAGTTCTTC
CDR3aa: CASSFTTDFHEQFF

abundance: -
j_gene: TRBJ2-3
v_gene: TRBV29-1
d_gene: TRBD1
CDR3nt: TGCAGCGTTGGGCAAGGGGGCGATACGCAGTATTTT
CDR3aa: CSVGQGGDTQYF

abundance: -
j_gene: TRBJ2-3
v_gene: TRBV7-2
d_gene: -
CDR3nt: TGTGCCAGCAGCTTAGCGGGGTCGAGCAGGGATACGCAGTATTTT
CDR3aa: CASSLAGSSRDTQYF

abundance: -
j_gene: TRBJ2-7
v_gene: TRBV9
d_gene: -
CDR3nt: TGTGCCAGCAGCCTGGAAGCTGTAGGCGAGCAGTACTTC
CDR3aa: CASSLEAVGEQYF

abundance: -
j_gene: TRBJ1-2
v_gene: TRBV6-4
d_gene: TRBD1
CDR3nt: TGTGCCAGCAGTCCGGACAGGGAAGGTCGCTACACCTTC
CDR3aa: CASSPDREGRYTF

abundance: once
j_gene: TRBJ2-3
v_gene: TRBV6-1
d_gene: -
CDR3nt: TGTGCCAGCAGTGAGACAGCAACCACAGATACGCAGTATTTT
CDR3aa: CASSETATTDTQYF

abundance: -
j_gene: TRBJ2-2
v_gene: TRBV27
d_gene: -
CDR3nt: TGTGCCAGCAACAGGAGAGGCACCGGGGAGCTGTTTTTT
CDR3aa: CASNRRGTGELFF

abundance: -
j_gene: TRBJ2-5
v_gene: TRBV5-1
d_gene: TRBD2
CDR3nt: TGCGCCAGCAGCTTATCCGGGCCTCGGGGGGCTGATTGGGCTAGCGGGAACCAAGAGACCCAGTACTTC
CDR3aa: CASSLSGPRGADWASGNQETQYF

abundance: -
j_gene: TRBJ2-1
v_gene: TRBV7-2
d_gene: TRBD1
CDR3nt: TGTGCCAGCAGCTTAGACGGGACAGGGGGTAGATGGCAGTTCTTC
CDR3aa: CASSLDGTGGRWQFF

abundance: -
j_gene: TRBJ2-1
v_gene: TRBV29-1
d_gene: -
CDR3nt: TGCAGCGTTGCTGTCTCCTACAATGAGCAGTTCTTC
CDR3aa: CSVAVSYNEQFF

abundance: -
j_gene: TRBJ2-3
v_gene: TRBV7-2
d_gene: -
CDR3nt: TGTGCCAGCAGCTCCCAGGGGGGGGCGGTTACAGATACGCAGTATTTT
CDR3aa: CASSSQGGAVTDTQYF

abundance: -
j_gene: TRBJ2-1
v_gene: TRBV4-3
d_gene: -
CDR3nt: TGCGCCAGCAGCCGATCCCCTGTAGTCCTGGCCAATGAGCAGTTCTTC
CDR3aa: CASSRSPVVLANEQFF

abundance: -
j_gene: TRBJ1-3
v_gene: TRBV6-5
d_gene: -
CDR3nt: TGTGCCAGCAGTTATTCCGAGGCAGTTGGAAACACCATATATTTT
CDR3aa: CASSYSEAVGNTIYF

abundance: -
j_gene: TRBJ2-5
v_gene: TRBV9
d_gene: -
CDR3nt: TGTGCCAGCAGCGCCCCCAGGGGGACCCAGTACTTC
CDR3aa: CASSAPRGTQYF

abundance: few
j_gene: TRBJ1-2
v_gene: TRBV28
d_gene: -
CDR3nt: TGTGCCAGCAGTCCTAACTATGGCTACACCTTC
CDR3aa: CASSPNYGYTF

abundance: -
j_gene: TRBJ1-3
v_gene: TRBV29-1
d_gene: -
CDR3nt: TGCAGCGTTGAGAGGGAAACCTCTGGAAACACCATATATTTT
CDR3aa: CSVERETSGNTIYF

abundance: -
j_gene: TRBJ2-2
v_gene: TRBV7-3
d_gene: TRBD2
CDR3nt: TGTGCCAGCAGCCCCGAGGTAGCGGGCACCGGGGAGCTGTTTTTT
CDR3aa: CASSPEVAGTGELFF